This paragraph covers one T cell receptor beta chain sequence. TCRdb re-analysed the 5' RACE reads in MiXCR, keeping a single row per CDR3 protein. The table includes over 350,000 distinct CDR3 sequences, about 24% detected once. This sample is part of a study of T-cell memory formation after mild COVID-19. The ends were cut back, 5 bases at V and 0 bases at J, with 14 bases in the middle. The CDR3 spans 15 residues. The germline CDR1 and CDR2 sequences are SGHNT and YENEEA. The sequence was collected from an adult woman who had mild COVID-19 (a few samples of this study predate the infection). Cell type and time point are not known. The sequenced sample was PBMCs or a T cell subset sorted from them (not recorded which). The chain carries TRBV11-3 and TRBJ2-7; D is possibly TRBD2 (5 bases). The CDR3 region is CASSPSASGSYEQYF. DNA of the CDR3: TGTGCCAGCAGCCCATCAGCAAGCGGCTCCTACGAGCAGTACTTC.